This passage covers 2 T cell receptor beta chains from one sample sequenced in a study of OX40 agonist ivuxolimab in advanced cancers. Measured with immunoSEQ multiplex PCR; TCRdb has only the in-frame clones, and not every one. The sample yields 40,000 to 50,000 clones, roughly 90% seen once. The sample here was CD4+ or CD8+ T cells sorted from blood, taken in a trial of the OX40 agonist ivuxolimab. Every receptor here comes from an adult with an advanced solid tumor such as melanoma, head and neck, liver or kidney cancer.

CDR3 nucleotide sequence: TGCGCCAGTACGGACGGCTTAAGCTCCTACGAGCAGTACTTC. Residues: CASTDGLSSYEQYF. The rearrangement joins TRBV5-1 to TRBJ2-7; D unclear. Germline V gives CDR1 SGHRS, CDR2 YFSETQ. V lost 8 bases and J lost 0, with 15 bases in between. The CDR3 is 14 residues long.

The chain uses TRBV30 and TRBJ1-2, with D unclear. The CDR3 runs to 12 residues. The V and J ends lost 2 bases and 6 bases respectively, with 10 bases between them. Germline assignment: CDR1 GTSNPN and CDR2 SVGIG (reference sequence). For the CDR3, the DNA is TGTGCCTGGAGTTGGGGATTTAATGGCTACACCTTC. Amino acids: CAWSWGFNGYTF. Full variable domain (missing parts from reference TRBV30 and TRBJ1-2): SQTIHQWPATLVQPVGSPLSLECTVEGTSNPNLYWYRQAAGRGLQLLFYSVGIGQISSEVPQNLSASRPQDRQFILSSKKLLLSDSGFYLCAWSWGFNGYTFGSGTRLTVV.